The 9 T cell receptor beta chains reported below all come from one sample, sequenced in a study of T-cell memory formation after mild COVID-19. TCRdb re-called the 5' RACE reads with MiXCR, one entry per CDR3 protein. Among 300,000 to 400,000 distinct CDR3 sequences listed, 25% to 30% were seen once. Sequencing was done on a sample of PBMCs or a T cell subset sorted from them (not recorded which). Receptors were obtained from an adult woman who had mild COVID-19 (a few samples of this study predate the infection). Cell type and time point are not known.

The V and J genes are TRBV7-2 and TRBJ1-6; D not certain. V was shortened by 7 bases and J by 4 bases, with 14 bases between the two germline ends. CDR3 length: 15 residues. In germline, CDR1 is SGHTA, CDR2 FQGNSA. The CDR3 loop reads CASTQRTSYNSPLHF. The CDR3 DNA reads TGTGCCAGCACCCAGAGGACGTCTTATAATTCACCCCTCCACTTT.

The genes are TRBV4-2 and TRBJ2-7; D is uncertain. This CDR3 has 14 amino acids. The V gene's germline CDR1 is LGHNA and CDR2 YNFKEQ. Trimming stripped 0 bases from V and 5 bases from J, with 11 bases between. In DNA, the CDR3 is TGTGCCAGCAGCCAAGATCGCCGAGACCACGAGCAGTACTTC. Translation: CASSQDRRDHEQYF.

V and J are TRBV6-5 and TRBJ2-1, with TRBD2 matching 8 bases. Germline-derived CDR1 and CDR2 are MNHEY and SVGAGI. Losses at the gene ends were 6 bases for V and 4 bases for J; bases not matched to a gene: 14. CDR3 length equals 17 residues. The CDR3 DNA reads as TGTGCCAGCAGCAGAATCCCCATAGCGGGAAGTTACAATGAGCAGTTCTTC. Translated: CASSRIPIAGSYNEQFF.

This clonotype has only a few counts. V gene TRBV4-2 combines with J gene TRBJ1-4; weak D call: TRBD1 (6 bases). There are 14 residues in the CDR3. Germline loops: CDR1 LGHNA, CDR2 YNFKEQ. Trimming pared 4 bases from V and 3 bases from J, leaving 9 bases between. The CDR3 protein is CASSPDSPNEKLFF. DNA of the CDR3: TGTGCCAGCAGCCCGGACAGCCCTAATGAAAAACTGTTTTTT.

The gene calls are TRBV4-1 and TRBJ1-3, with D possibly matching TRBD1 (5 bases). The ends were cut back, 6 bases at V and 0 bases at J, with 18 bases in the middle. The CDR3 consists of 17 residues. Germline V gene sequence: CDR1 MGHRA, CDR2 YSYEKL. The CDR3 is CASSDGEVGGSGNTIYF. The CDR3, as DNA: TGCGCCAGCAGTGACGGGGAGGTCGGGGGCTCTGGAAACACCATATATTTT.

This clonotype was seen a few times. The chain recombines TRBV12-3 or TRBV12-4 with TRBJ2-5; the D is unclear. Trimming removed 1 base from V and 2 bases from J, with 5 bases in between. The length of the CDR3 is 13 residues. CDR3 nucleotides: TGTGCCAGCAGTTTAGTTGGGCAAGAGACCCAGTACTTC. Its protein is CASSLVGQETQYF.

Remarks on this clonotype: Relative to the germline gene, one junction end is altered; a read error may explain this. The CDR3 is CASSQGSSTYFF. The CDR3 nucleotides read TGTGCCAGCAGCCAAGGATCTTCGACTTATTTCTTC. The chain couples TRBV3-1 to TRBJ1-2; no definite D call. Germline V gene data show CDR1 as LGHDT and CDR2 as YNNKEL (reference sequence). The length of the CDR3 is 12 residues.

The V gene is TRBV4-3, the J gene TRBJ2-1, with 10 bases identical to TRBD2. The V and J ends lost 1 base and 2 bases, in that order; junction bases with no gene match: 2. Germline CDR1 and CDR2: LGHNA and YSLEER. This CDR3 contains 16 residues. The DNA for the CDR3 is TGCGCCAGCAGCCAAGGCACTAGCGGGGCCTACAATGAGCAGTTCTTC. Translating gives CASSQGTSGAYNEQFF.

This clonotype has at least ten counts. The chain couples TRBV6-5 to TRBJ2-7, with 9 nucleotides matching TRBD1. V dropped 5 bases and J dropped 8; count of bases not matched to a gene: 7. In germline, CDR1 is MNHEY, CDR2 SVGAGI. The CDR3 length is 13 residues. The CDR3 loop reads CASSETGTGKQYF. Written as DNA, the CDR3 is TGTGCCAGCAGTGAAACCGGGACAGGGAAGCAGTACTTC.